The source of this T cell receptor (beta chain) is a study of blood T cells in healthy people across ages. On the study more broadly: Every two T cells gave about one barcoded beta molecule via template switching. Whole-study results and caveats: A conclusive naive versus antigen-experienced comparison was prevented by the unsorted PBMCs.

Comment on this clonotype: Its antigen is still unknown.

V lost 2 bases, J lost 4 bases, and 9 bases stayed unmatched. In germline, CDR1 is MGHRA, CDR2 YSYEKL. The CDR3 sequence is 16 residues long. With a J-beta primer mix and a sample-barcoded 5' primer, a second PCR ran 7 to 11 cycles. From the 5' RACE reads, TCRdb called clonotypes with MiXCR, one entry per CDR3 protein. The sample carries about 830,000 distinct CDR3 sequences, 58% recorded once. The genes are TRBV4-1 and TRBJ1-2; 8 bases are a match to TRBD1. This TCR was recovered from a man aged 25-40 years in good health. Sequencing input: blood. CDR3 residues: CASSQIQQGGSYGYTF. The CDR3 nucleotides are TGCGCCAGCAGCCAAATACAACAGGGGGGAAGCTATGGCTACACCTTC.